This T cell receptor (beta chain) was identified during a study of regulatory T cells in long-lasting Graves disease. Trimming removed 6 bases at V and 6 bases at J, with 10 bases between. Per germline, CDR1 KGHDR and CDR2 SFDVKD. The CDR3 extends over 12 amino acids. Time point denoted: persistent/refractory GD, antithyroid drugs over 5 years with positive TRAb. PBMC RNA served as the TCR library source. EDTA tubes were used for drawing approximately 8.4 milliliters of peripheral blood. Investigators prepared the TCR beta libraries by applying iRepertoire HTBI primers and Arm-PCR of CDR3 regions. Using its own MiXCR run on the multiplex PCR reads, TCRdb lists one record per CDR3 protein. The sample carries 310,000 or so distinct CDR3 sequences, about 20% recorded once. This clonotype was detected ten times or more.

V gene TRBV24-1 combines with J gene TRBJ1-2, with D unresolved. This specimen was peripheral blood mononuclear cells (PBMCs), taken when the disease was refractory, from a patient treated with antithyroid drugs. This clonotype was sampled from a female donor with Graves disease. This chain's CDR3 is CATSMPQDGYTF. CDR3 coding DNA: TGTGCCACCAGTATGCCCCAAGATGGCTACACCTTC.